The T cell receptor (beta chain) under discussion was sequenced for a study of early T cells in non-severe SARS-CoV-2 infection. Study background: Sequencing input comprised bulk RNA from unsorted whole blood; chain pairing was not available.

The study, taken as a whole, reports: Database matching using VDJdb favored anti-spike CD8 responses, with private and CD4 specificities left missing.

Separate cDNA molecules each had unique molecular identifiers attached to them. TCRdb processed the 5' RACE reads anew with MiXCR; each CDR3 protein has one entry. Here the sample spans tens of thousands of distinct CDR3 sequences, roughly 12% being singletons. CDR1 is SGHVS and CDR2 is FNYEAQ in the germline V gene. V was cut by 0 bases and J by 5 bases, with 5 bases left in between. CDR3 length: 13 amino acids. This clonotype was seen repeatedly, ten times or more. Antigen: not known. The rearrangement links TRBV7-6 to TRBJ1-5, with D uncertain. This TCR came from an adult who was a healthcare worker with PCR-confirmed SARS-CoV-2 infection or an uninfected control (not recorded which). Sequencing used whole blood, obtained at baseline. The CDR3 loop is CASSLARYQPQHF. The CDR3 DNA follows: TGTGCCAGCAGCTTAGCCCGGTATCAGCCCCAGCATTTT.